This entry lists 6 T cell receptor beta chains sequenced from one sample in a study of T cell responses to AZD1222 COVID-19 vaccine. The method was immunoSEQ multiplex PCR; TCRdb's version includes in-frame clones alone and lacks a portion of them. The sample has roughly 200,000 clones; 88% are singletons. The sequencing used peripheral blood, collected on day 0 of AZD1222 vaccination. The receptors were gathered from an adult in good health.

The sample holds one count of this clone. The rearrangement joins TRBV7-3 to TRBJ1-1; D gene unclear. From germline, CDR1 is SGHTA and CDR2 FQGTGA. Trimming removed 6 bases at V and 2 bases at J, with 10 bases between. This CDR3 is 13 amino acids long. CDR3 in amino acids: CASRGEGNTEAFF. The CDR3 DNA follows: TGTGCCAGCAGGGGTGAGGGCAACACTGAAGCTTTCTTT.

This chain links TRBV6-4 with TRBJ1-2, with 7 bases matching TRBD1. Germline V CDR1 and CDR2: MRHNA, SNTAGT. CDR3 length equals 14 residues. V lost 7 bases to trimming and J lost 8 bases; unmatched junction nucleotides: 13. DNA for the CDR3: TGTGCCAGCACCCCCGACCCGACAGGGCGAGGCTACACCTTC. Protein sequence: CASTPDPTGRGYTF.

The V call is TRBV19, the J call TRBJ1-1; TRBD1 is a possible D gene (6 bases). Germline V gives CDR1 LNHDA, CDR2 SQIVND (reference sequence). V lost 2 bases to trimming and J lost 3 bases, with 13 bases between them. This CDR3 region has 15 residues. CDR3 sequence reads: CASSIRGRGDTEAFF. As DNA, the CDR3 is TGTGCCAGTAGTATACGGGGGCGCGGGGACACTGAAGCTTTCTTT. The complete variable domain, with remaining parts taken from reference TRBV19 and TRBJ1-1, reads DGGITQSPKYLFRKEGQNVTLSCEQNLNHDAMYWYRQDPGQGLRLIYYSQIVNDFQKGDIAEGYSVSREKKESFPLTVTSAQKNPTAFYLCASSIRGRGDTEAFFGQGTRLTVV.

The chain carries TRBV7-2 and TRBJ2-3, with 7 bases lining up with TRBD1. The J segment lost 4 bases and the V segment lost 5 bases, leaving 12 bases of the junction unmatched. In germline, CDR1 is SGHTA, CDR2 FQGNSA. CDR3 length: 16 residues. The CDR3 coding sequence is TGTGCCAGCAGCGCGTACAGGGGATTCTTGTCAGATACGCAGTATTTT. Its protein is CASSAYRGFLSDTQYF.

This clone was found once. V usage is TRBV29-1 and J usage is TRBJ1-3, with D uncertain. The CDR3 runs to 14 residues. The germline CDR1 and CDR2 sequences are SQVTM and ANQGSEA. V lost 6 bases and J 0 bases, leaving 12 bases between the germline ends. The CDR3 DNA sequence: TGCAGCGTGGGTGACTTTAGCTCTGGAAACACCATATATTTT. Residues: CSVGDFSSGNTIYF.

This sequence joins TRBV28 and TRBJ2-1; D might be TRBD2 (6 bases). In germline, CDR1 is MDHEN, CDR2 SYDVKM. With 1 base removed from V and 2 bases from J, the gap between germline ends came to 9 bases. This CDR3 comprises 15 residues. The CDR3 sequence: CASSLLGEAYNEQFF. The DNA of the CDR3 is TGTGCCAGCAGTTTATTGGGGGAGGCCTACAATGAGCAGTTCTTC.